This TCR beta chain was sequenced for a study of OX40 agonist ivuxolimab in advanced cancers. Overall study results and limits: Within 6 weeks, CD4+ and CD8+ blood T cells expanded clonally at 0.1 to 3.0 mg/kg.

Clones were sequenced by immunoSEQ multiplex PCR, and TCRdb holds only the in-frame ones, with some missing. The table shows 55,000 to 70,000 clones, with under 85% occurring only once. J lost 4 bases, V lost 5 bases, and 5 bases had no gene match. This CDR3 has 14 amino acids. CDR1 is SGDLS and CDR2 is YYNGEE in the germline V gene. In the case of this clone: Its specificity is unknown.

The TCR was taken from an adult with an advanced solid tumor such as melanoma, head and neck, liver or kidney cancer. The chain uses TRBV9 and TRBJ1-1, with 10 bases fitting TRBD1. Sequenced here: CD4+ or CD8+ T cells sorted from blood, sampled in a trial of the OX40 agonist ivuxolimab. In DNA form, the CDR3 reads TGTGCCAGCAGTGGACAGGGGGTGGGCACTGAAGCTTTCTTT. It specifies CASSGQGVGTEAFF.